This T cell receptor beta chain appears in the sequencing data of a study of graft-versus-host responses after intestinal transplantation. The wider study: Anti-thymocyte globulin was used for induction in all recipients, who then took tacrolimus and steroids for approximately 3 years.

Study-level findings and limits: GvH clones were found in recipient marrow; some appeared first in ileum or blood.

The trim removed 0 bases at V and 2 bases at J, leaving 7 bases unmatched. The CDR3 covers 17 residues. Germline CDR1 reads SGHAT; CDR2 reads FQNNGV. This clone was recorded once. Its cognate antigen is unknown. The assay was immunoSEQ multiplex PCR, and TCRdb's table has in-frame clones only and misses some. Among about 92,000 clones listed, around 90% were seen once. The sequencing here drew on unstimulated CD8+ T cells sorted from spleen or lymph node cells, taken before intestinal transplant. This clonotype was obtained from a human donor who received an intestinal transplant. The V and J genes are TRBV11-2 and TRBJ1-2; 9 nucleotides match TRBD1. CDR3 coding DNA: TGTGCCAGCAGCTTAGATCGGGTGGGGACAGGGAACTATGGCTACACCTTC. This gives the protein CASSLDRVGTGNYGYTF.